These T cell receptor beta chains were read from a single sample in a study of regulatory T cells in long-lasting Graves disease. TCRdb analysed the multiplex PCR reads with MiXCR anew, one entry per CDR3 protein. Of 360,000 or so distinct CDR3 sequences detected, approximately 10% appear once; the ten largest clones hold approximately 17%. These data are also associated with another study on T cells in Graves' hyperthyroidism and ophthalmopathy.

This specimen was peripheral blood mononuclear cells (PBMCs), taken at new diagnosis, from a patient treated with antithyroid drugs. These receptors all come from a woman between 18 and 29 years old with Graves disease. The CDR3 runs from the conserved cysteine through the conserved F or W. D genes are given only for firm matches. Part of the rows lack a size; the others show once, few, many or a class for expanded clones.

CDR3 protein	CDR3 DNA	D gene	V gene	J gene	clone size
CASSLSPGTDTGELFF	TGTGCCAGCAGTTTAAGTCCAGGGACGGACACCGGGGAGCTGTTTTTT	-	TRBV28	TRBJ2-2	few
CASSQVPASLPYEQYF	TGCGCCAGCAGCCAAGTGCCGGCTAGCCTCCCCTACGAGCAGTACTTC	-	TRBV4-3	TRBJ2-7	few
CSVRGQDKNYGYTF	TGCAGCGTTAGAGGACAGGACAAAAACTATGGCTACACCTTC	TRBD1	TRBV29-1	TRBJ1-2	-
CASRPSQETQYF	TGTGCCAGCAGGCCAAGCCAAGAGACCCAGTACTTC	-	TRBV2	TRBJ2-5	many
CASSPWTPTGANVLTF	TGTGCCAGCAGTCCTTGGACTCCAACTGGGGCCAACGTCCTGACTTTC	-	TRBV12-3/TRBV12-4	TRBJ2-6	many
CASSLEWSQPQHF	TGTGCCAGCAGCTTAGAATGGTCTCAGCCCCAGCATTTT	-	TRBV11-2	TRBJ1-5	many
CASSLLEGLEAFF	TGTGCCAGCAGTTTATTGGAGGGTTTAGAAGCTTTCTTT	-	TRBV27	TRBJ1-1	many
CASSRSSYEQYF	TGTGCCAGCAGCCGCAGTTCCTACGAGCAGTACTTC	-	TRBV13	TRBJ2-7	many
CASSQDGWTGLLGTEAFF	TGCGCCAGCAGCCAAGACGGCTGGACAGGCTTGTTAGGAACTGAAGCTTTCTTT	TRBD1	TRBV4-3	TRBJ1-1	-
CAWSISNQRGAGKNTDTQYF	TGTGCCTGGAGTATAAGCAATCAGCGGGGGGCCGGGAAAAACACAGATACGCAGTATTTT	TRBD2	TRBV30	TRBJ2-3	-
CASSLRPETEAFF	TGTGCCAGCAGTTTACGGCCCGAGACTGAAGCTTTCTTT	-	TRBV12-3/TRBV12-4	TRBJ1-1	many
CASSSIAGVGGELFF	TGTGCCAGCAGTTCTATCGCAGGGGTGGGCGGGGAGCTGTTTTTT	-	TRBV27	TRBJ2-2	many
CASSYVGTEAFF	TGTGCCAGCAGTTACGTCGGGACTGAAGCTTTCTTT	-	TRBV6-5	TRBJ1-1	many
CASGRGTANSPLHF	TGTGCCAGCGGGAGGGGGACAGCTAATTCACCCCTCCACTTT	TRBD1	TRBV12-3/TRBV12-4	TRBJ1-6	many
CASSQDARGQLNQPQHF	TGTGCCAGCAGCCAAGACGCCCGGGGACAGCTCAATCAGCCCCAGCATTTT	TRBD1	TRBV4-2	TRBJ1-5	few
CASSLIPDTQYF	TGTGCCAGCAGCTTGATCCCAGATACGCAGTATTTT	-	TRBV11-2	TRBJ2-3	many
CASSGTPGHRGTEAFF	TGTGCCAGCAGCGGCACCCCGGGACATAGGGGGACTGAAGCTTTCTTT	-	TRBV7-3	TRBJ1-1	-
CASSQGGMGSNYGYTF	TGTGCCAGCAGCCAGGGGGGCATGGGCAGCAACTATGGCTACACCTTC	-	TRBV14	TRBJ1-2	few
CASSLVGGQGYGYTF	TGTGCCAGCAGCTTAGTTGGGGGGCAGGGCTATGGCTACACCTTC	-	TRBV7-2	TRBJ1-2	many
CASSSPRTGGVRSNQPQHF	TGTGCCAGCAGTTCCCCCCGGACAGGGGGCGTACGTAGCAATCAGCCCCAGCATTTT	TRBD1	TRBV6-2/TRBV6-3	TRBJ1-5	-
CASSLEGPDTETQYF	TGTGCCAGCAGTTTAGAGGGACCGGACACAGAGACCCAGTACTTC	-	TRBV12-3/TRBV12-4	TRBJ2-5	many
CASSLTRSGGASGTDTQYF	TGTGCCAGCAGCTTAACGCGTAGCGGGGGGGCCTCGGGCACAGATACGCAGTATTTT	TRBD2	TRBV7-3	TRBJ2-3	-
CASMGLAGFNEQFF	TGTGCCAGCATGGGACTAGCGGGCTTCAATGAGCAGTTCTTC	TRBD2	TRBV19	TRBJ2-1	-
CASSPPLSRYDTEAFF	TGTGCCAGCTCACCACCTCTCTCCCGCTACGACACTGAAGCTTTCTTT	-	TRBV18	TRBJ1-1	many
CASSLNRGLSYNEQFF	TGTGCCAGCAGTTTAAATAGGGGCCTCTCCTACAATGAGCAGTTCTTC	-	TRBV28	TRBJ2-1	many
CASSYLGNTIYF	TGTGCCAGCAGTTACCTTGGAAACACCATATATTTT	-	TRBV12-3/TRBV12-4	TRBJ1-3	many
CASSKRLHRESPLHF	TGTGCCAGCAGTAAACGACTCCACCGGGAGTCACCCCTCCACTTT	-	TRBV6-1	TRBJ1-6	-
CASRMTVAGFTGELFF	TGCGCCAGCCGGATGACTGTAGCGGGGTTCACCGGGGAGCTGTTTTTT	TRBD2	TRBV4-1	TRBJ2-2	few
CSVEDQVGTSTDTQYF	TGCAGCGTTGAAGATCAGGTGGGGACCAGCACAGATACGCAGTATTTT	-	TRBV29-1	TRBJ2-3	many
CASSVFSDTADHNYGYTF	TGTGCCAGCAGTGTCTTCTCAGACACAGCGGATCACAACTATGGCTACACCTTC	-	TRBV6-1	TRBJ1-2	few
CASRYRTLNEKLFF	TGTGCCAGCAGGTACAGGACACTGAATGAAAAACTGTTTTTT	-	TRBV5-8	TRBJ1-4	many
CASSPGTGVNEQYF	TGTGCCAGCAGCCCCGGGACAGGGGTAAACGAGCAGTACTTC	TRBD1	TRBV5-6	TRBJ2-7	many
CASRSTGVTGANVLTF	TGTGCCAGCAGGTCTACAGGGGTAACCGGGGCCAACGTCCTGACTTTC	TRBD1	TRBV7-2	TRBJ2-6	many
CSARILAGLRETQYF	TGCAGTGCTAGGATACTAGCGGGCCTCAGGGAGACCCAGTACTTC	TRBD2	TRBV20-1	TRBJ2-5	-
CASPSSPGELFF	TGTGCCAGCCCTAGTTCGCCCGGGGAGCTGTTTTTT	-	TRBV6-4	TRBJ2-2	few
CASSLSGESTSGGAFVADTQYF	TGTGCCAGCAGCTTAAGTGGGGAATCTACTAGCGGGGGGGCTTTTGTAGCAGATACGCAGTATTTT	TRBD2	TRBV7-3	TRBJ2-3	many
CASSTGTGVQTQYF	TGTGCCAGCAGTACCGGGACAGGGGTACAGACCCAGTACTTC	TRBD1	TRBV12-3/TRBV12-4	TRBJ2-5	many
CSAPAPGQETQYF	TGCAGTGCTCCCGCTCCAGGTCAAGAGACCCAGTACTTC	-	TRBV20-1	TRBJ2-5	-
CASSISGQTFPLHF	TGTGCCAGTAGTATATCGGGACAGACTTTTCCCCTCCACTTT	TRBD1	TRBV19	TRBJ1-6	-
CATSTASPYLAKNIQYF	TGTGCCACCAGCACCGCCTCACCTTACCTAGCCAAAAACATTCAGTACTTC	-	TRBV15	TRBJ2-4	-
CAWSRGRTDTQYF	TGTGCCTGGTCCCGGGGGCGCACAGATACGCAGTATTTT	-	TRBV30	TRBJ2-3	many
CASSSRGHPNTEAFF	TGTGCCAGCAGCTCAAGGGGGCACCCGAACACTGAAGCTTTCTTT	TRBD1	TRBV7-3	TRBJ1-1	many
CAGLAGGPNEQFF	TGTGCCGGCCTAGCGGGGGGACCCAATGAGCAGTTCTTC	TRBD2	TRBV2	TRBJ2-1	many
CASSPREDGVTDTQYF	TGTGCCAGCAGCCCTCGTGAGGATGGGGTCACAGATACGCAGTATTTT	-	TRBV9	TRBJ2-3	many